Below, 24 T cell receptor beta chains from the same sample are listed, as sequenced in a study of cytomegalovirus exposure and HLA in healthy donors. Primers: 60 Vbeta forward and 13 Jbeta reverse. Libraries were prepared by immunoSEQ multiplex PCR; TCRdb keeps only in-frame clonotypes and omits some of them. The sample includes about 120,000 clones. The sample consisted of PBMCs. The receptors stem from a man younger than 30 in good health and CMV-seronegative.

The gene calls are TRBV27 and TRBJ2-2, with TRBD2 matching over 10 bases. The CDR3 runs to 15 residues. Germline CDR1 is MNHEY and CDR2 is SMNVEV (reference sequence). V lost 5 bases, J lost 6 bases, and 6 bases stayed unmatched. The DNA of the CDR3 is TGTGCCAGCAGTCCCGCGGGACTAGCGTCCGGGGAGCTGTTTTTT. Amino acid sequence: CASSPAGLASGELFF.

The CDR3 nucleotides are TGTGCCAGCAGTTATGAGCCGGGACAGGGTTATACTGAAGCTTTCTTT. Translating gives CASSYEPGQGYTEAFF. The chain combines TRBV6-5 with TRBJ1-1; TRBD1 matches at 9 bases. V was clipped by 3 bases and J by 5 bases; unmatched bases: 10. The CDR3 sequence is 16 residues long. The germline V gene encodes CDR1 MNHEY and CDR2 SVGAGI.

This chain links TRBV5-4 with TRBJ2-7, with D perhaps matching TRBD1 (7 bases). The V end lost 4 bases, the J end lost 4 bases, and 15 bases lay between the germline ends. Germline lookup yields CDR1 SGHNT and CDR2 YYREEE (reference sequence). This CDR3 is 14 amino acids long. As DNA, the CDR3 is TGTGCCAGCAGCGGGGGGACAGCAGTATACGAGCAGTACTTC. It translates to CASSGGTAVYEQYF.

V gene TRBV5-1 combines with J gene TRBJ1-1; TRBD1 might be the D (6 bases). In germline, CDR1 is SGHRS, CDR2 YFSETQ. CDR3 size: 14 residues. Trimming pared 4 bases from V and 4 bases from J, leaving 14 bases between. CDR3 amino acids: CASSQQGAVTEAFF. For the CDR3, the DNA is TGCGCCAGCAGCCAACAGGGCGCGGTCACTGAAGCTTTCTTT.

V and J are TRBV7-8 and TRBJ1-6; weak D call: TRBD1 (6 bases). With 9 bases removed from V and 13 bases from J, the gap between germline ends came to 16 bases. Germline V gene sequence: CDR1 SGHVS, CDR2 FQNEAQ. CDR3 length: 12 residues. Here the CDR3 DNA reads TGTGCCAGTCGAACAGGGCCCGCGCCCCTCCACTTT. This sequence encodes CASRTGPAPLHF.

This rearrangement joins TRBV7-8 to TRBJ1-1; D not certain. CDR1 and CDR2 (germline): SGHVS, FQNEAQ. The CDR3 spans 15 residues. V lost 1 base and J lost 10, with 19 bases in between. The CDR3 DNA reads TGTGCCAGCAGCTTAGAACCCCACCGTCCGGAGGTAGCTTTCTTT. It specifies CASSLEPHRPEVAFF.

The chain joins TRBV7-3 to TRBJ2-7; D might be TRBD1 (6 bases). Germline CDR1 reads SGHTA; CDR2 reads FQGTGA. CDR3 length: 14 residues. Trimming removed 3 bases at V and 2 bases at J, with 11 bases between. The chain's CDR3 is CASSFGQIPYEQYF. In DNA, the CDR3 is TGTGCCAGCAGCTTTGGACAGATCCCCTACGAGCAGTACTTC.

V usage is TRBV10-3 and J usage is TRBJ2-7; 9 bases map to TRBD1. Germline V gene sequence: CDR1 ENHRY, CDR2 SYGVKD. The length of the CDR3 is 15 residues. Trimming took 3 bases from V and 1 from J; bases not matched to a gene: 4. The CDR3 nucleotides read TGTGCCATCAGTGAAGAGACAGGGGGTTCCTACGAGCAGTACTTC. Its translation is CAISEETGGSYEQYF.

This chain's CDR3 is CASSQPDILNEKLFF. The CDR3 DNA reads TGTGCCAGCAGTCAACCGGACATTTTAAATGAAAAACTGTTTTTT. The rearrangement links TRBV25-1 to TRBJ1-4, with TRBD1 as a possible D gene (5 bases). This CDR3 spans 15 amino acids. The germline CDR1 and CDR2 sequences are MGHDK and SYGVNS. The germline V and J ends were trimmed by 5 bases and 5 bases, with 15 bases remaining between them.

The CDR3 sequence is CASSIEGGARTNYGYTF. Written as DNA, the CDR3 is TGTGCCAGTAGTATAGAAGGCGGAGCGCGAACTAACTATGGCTACACCTTC. The chain carries TRBV19 and TRBJ1-2; D ambiguous. CDR3 length equals 17 residues. Germline V CDR1 and CDR2: LNHDA, SQIVND (reference sequence). The V gene lost 0 bases and the J gene lost 0 bases, with 14 bases spanning the gap.

This chain joins TRBV7-2 and TRBJ2-7; D is undetermined. The CDR3 spans 13 residues. Trimming cost V 0 bases and J 0 bases, with 3 bases left between them. Germline CDR1 SGHTA, CDR2 FQGNSA. The CDR3 region is CASSLAASYEQYF. The CDR3 DNA sequence: TGTGCCAGCAGCTTAGCGGCCTCCTACGAGCAGTACTTC.

This chain joins TRBV5-1 and TRBJ2-6; possible D gene TRBD2, 6 bases. CDR3 size: 17 residues. V was shortened by 1 base and J by 1 base, with 12 bases between the two germline ends. Germline V gene sequence: CDR1 SGHRS, CDR2 YFSETQ. The CDR3 DNA reads as TGCGCCAGCAGCTTGACAGTTCTAGCGTCTGGGGCCAACGTCCTGACTTTC. It yields the protein CASSLTVLASGANVLTF.

The J gene is TRBJ1-1, the V gene TRBV9; D is unresolved. Trimming removed 1 base from V and 7 bases from J, with 14 bases in between. The CDR3 consists of 14 residues. Germline CDR1 is SGDLS and CDR2 is YYNGEE. The CDR3 spells CASSVNPLTREAFF. The DNA of the CDR3 is TGTGCCAGCAGCGTAAATCCGTTGACTCGTGAAGCTTTCTTT.

The chain employs TRBV7-9 and TRBJ2-5; tentatively, D is TRBD2 (5 bases). V lost 2 bases, J lost 5 bases, and 12 bases lay in between. Looked up from germline, CDR1 is SEHNR and CDR2 is FQNEAQ (reference sequence). This CDR3 has 14 amino acids. In DNA, the CDR3 is TGTGCCAGCAGCTTATCTCAACCTAGCGAGACCCAGTACTTC. This sequence encodes CASSLSQPSETQYF.

The chain is built from TRBV5-1 and TRBJ1-2, with TRBD1 matching over 10 bases. V lost 7 bases, J lost 8 bases, and 14 bases stayed unmatched. CDR3 length equals 15 residues. Germline CDR1 reads SGHRS; CDR2 reads YFSETQ. The CDR3 region has the DNA TGCGCCAGCTTCCCCGGGGGGACAGGGGCTATGGGCTACACCTTC. Translation: CASFPGGTGAMGYTF.

The chain joins TRBV2 to TRBJ1-1, with TRBD1 matching over 7 bases. Trimming removed 9 bases from V and 1 base from J; junction bases left unmatched: 8. The germline CDR1 and CDR2 sequences are SNHLY and FYNNEI. The CDR3 extends over 14 amino acids. The CDR3 region has the DNA TGTGCCAGGGGCGGGACAGTCACGAACACTGAAGCTTTCTTT. Protein sequence: CARGGTVTNTEAFF.

The chain employs TRBV9 and TRBJ2-2; 12 nucleotides agree with TRBD1. The length of the CDR3 is 13 residues. With V trimmed by 7 bases and J by 6 bases, 1 base remained unmatched. Germline V lookup: CDR1 SGDLS, CDR2 YYNGEE. The CDR3 DNA reads TGTGCCAGCGGGACAGGGGGCTCCGGGGAGCTGTTTTTT. Its protein is CASGTGGSGELFF.

The chain couples TRBV6-5 to TRBJ1-4, with TRBD1 as a possible D gene (5 bases). The CDR3 length is 14 residues. The V and J ends lost 11 bases and 3 bases respectively, with 16 bases between them. Germline loops: CDR1 MNHEY, CDR2 SVGAGI. CDR3 DNA sequence: TGTGCCGACAACCGGGGGGATGCTAATGAAAAACTGTTTTTT. This codes for CADNRGDANEKLFF.

The rearrangement uses TRBV5-1 and TRBJ1-1; D uncertain. Germline V CDR1 and CDR2: SGHRS, YFSETQ. Trimming cost V 4 bases and J 4 bases, with 17 bases left between them. This CDR3 has 15 amino acids. CDR3 bases: TGCGCCAGCAGCCCGGCGTTCGGGTTGGGCACTGAAGCTTTCTTT. This codes for CASSPAFGLGTEAFF.

The V gene is TRBV5-1, the J gene TRBJ1-5; D unclear. Germline assignment: CDR1 SGHRS and CDR2 YFSETQ. The V end lost 4 bases, the J end lost 0 bases, and 8 bases lay between the germline ends. The CDR3 totals 14 residues. The DNA for the CDR3 is TGCGCCAGCAGCGAGGGTAATAGCAATCAGCCCCAGCATTTT. Protein sequence: CASSEGNSNQPQHF.

The genes are TRBV6-4 and TRBJ2-3; 10 bases agree with TRBD1. V shed 5 bases, J shed 3 bases, and the junction held 5 bases outside the gene matches. CDR1 and CDR2 (germline): MRHNA, SNTAGT. CDR3 length: 15 residues. CDR3 DNA: TGTGCCAGCAGTTCCGGGACAGGGGATACAGATACGCAGTATTTT. Encoded protein: CASSSGTGDTDTQYF.

This chain links TRBV7-2 with TRBJ1-1, with 9 bases matching TRBD1. Trimming took 4 bases from V and 0 from J; bases not matched to a gene: 9. The CDR3 is 17 amino acids. Germline V gene lookup returns CDR1 SGHTA and CDR2 FQGNSA. CDR3 in DNA: TGTGCCAGCAGCTCAACAGGGGGCTATCCGATGAACACTGAAGCTTTCTTT. It yields the protein CASSSTGGYPMNTEAFF.

The CDR3 sequence is CASSFPYDTQYF. The CDR3 nucleotides read TGTGCCAGCAGTTTCCCCTACGATACGCAGTATTTT. The chain recombines TRBV27 with TRBJ2-3, with D unresolved. V lost 3 bases, J lost 6 bases, and 7 bases lay in between. Germline loops: CDR1 MNHEY, CDR2 SMNVEV (reference sequence). The CDR3 covers 12 residues.

The rearrangement links TRBV28 to TRBJ2-5, with D unresolved. Germline V gives CDR1 MDHEN, CDR2 SYDVKM. The CDR3 is made up of 12 amino acids. Trimming pared 11 bases from V and 5 bases from J, leaving 15 bases between. The CDR3 loop reads CAAGRPEETQYF. The CDR3 DNA reads TGTGCCGCCGGAAGGCCGGAGGAGACCCAGTACTTC.